These 32 T cell receptor beta chains came from one sample sequenced in a study of blood T cell repertoires in COVID-19. Repertoires were generated with immunoSEQ multiplex PCR, while TCRdb's copy carries only in-frame clones and drops some. The sample lists around 29,000 clones; roughly 87% were seen once. The sequenced sample consisted of peripheral blood. All receptors come from a human donor in a cohort sampled during active COVID-19.

J is TRBJ1-3 and V is TRBV7-6, with D tentatively TRBD1 (6 bases). Germline V gives CDR1 SGHVS, CDR2 FNYEAQ. The CDR3 covers 18 residues. Trimming removed 2 bases from V and 0 bases from J, with 17 bases in between. The CDR3 bases are TGTGCCAGCAGCTTATCAGGGGAGACGGGCAGCTCTGGAAACACCATATATTTT. Protein sequence: CASSLSGETGSSGNTIYF.

This clone was counted a single time. CDR3 nucleotide sequence: TGTGCCAGCAGACCGCTAAGCGGGGGGGCCTACAATGAGCAGTTCTTC. Residues: CASRPLSGGAYNEQFF. The gene calls are TRBV2 and TRBJ2-1; 10 bases line up with TRBD2. Germline-derived CDR1 and CDR2 are SNHLY and FYNNEI. This CDR3 is built from 16 residues. The V gene end was trimmed by 6 bases and the J gene end by 2 bases; junction bases not matched to a gene: 7.

The chain links TRBV7-8 to TRBJ2-1; D remains ambiguous. Germline V gene sequence: CDR1 SGHVS, CDR2 FQNEAQ. V was pared by 1 base and J by 9 bases, with 13 bases between. CDR3 size: 14 residues. The CDR3 loop reads CASSLEQRYSEQFF. CDR3 DNA: TGTGCCAGCAGCTTAGAGCAACGGTATAGTGAGCAGTTCTTC.

This chain connects TRBV19 to TRBJ1-1, with D possibly TRBD1 on 5 matching bases. In germline, CDR1 is LNHDA, CDR2 SQIVND (reference sequence). The germline V and J ends were trimmed by 7 bases and 3 bases, with 12 bases remaining between them. This CDR3 has 13 amino acids. CDR3 nucleotide sequence: TGTGCCAGTACTCCCGGAGGGGACACTGAAGCTTTCTTT. Encoded protein: CASTPGGDTEAFF.

Concerning this clone itself: Other nucleotide sequences in the sample specify the same CDR3. This chain joins TRBV18 and TRBJ2-5; tentatively, D is TRBD1 (5 bases). The CDR3 is made up of 12 amino acids. Germline V gives CDR1 KGHSH, CDR2 LQKENI. The V end lost 3 bases, the J end lost 3 bases, and 5 bases lay between the germline ends. CDR3 DNA sequence: TGTGCCAGCTCACCCAGGGAAGAGACCCAGTACTTC. Residues: CASSPREETQYF.

The chain employs TRBV27 and TRBJ2-1, with D possibly TRBD2 on 7 matching bases. The V gene's germline CDR1 is MNHEY and CDR2 SMNVEV (reference sequence). Trimming left V 6 bases short and J 7 bases short, with 13 bases between. This CDR3 is 13 amino acids long. CDR3 region: CASRSGGPNEQFF. In DNA form, the CDR3 reads TGTGCCAGCAGATCCGGGGGGCCGAATGAGCAGTTCTTC.

The genes are TRBV5-1 and TRBJ2-1; possible D gene TRBD1, 5 bases. From germline, CDR1 is SGHRS and CDR2 YFSETQ. Deletions cut 4 bases from V and 4 bases from J, with 12 bases between. This CDR3 spans 14 amino acids. The CDR3 DNA is TGCGCCAGCAGCCCCGCTGGGGCTTACAATGAGCAGTTCTTC. Protein: CASSPAGAYNEQFF. The full variable domain, with the rest looked up from reference TRBV5-1 and TRBJ2-1, is KAGVTQTPRYLIKTRGQQVTLSCSPISGHRSVSWYQQTPGQGLQFLFEYFSETQRNKGNFPGRFSGRQFSNSRSEMNVSTLELGDSALYLCASSPAGAYNEQFFGPGTRLTVL.

V gene TRBV6-1 combines with J gene TRBJ2-2; D perhaps matches TRBD2 (7 bases). The ends were cut back, 1 base at V and 6 bases at J, with 9 bases in the middle. The CDR3 totals 14 residues. CDR1 and CDR2 (germline): MNHNS, SASEGT. CDR3 DNA sequence: TGTGCCAGCAGTGAAGGGGGGGGCCCCGGGGAGCTGTTTTTT. Protein: CASSEGGGPGELFF.

V gene TRBV11-2 combines with J gene TRBJ2-7; the D is unclear. V was cut by 5 bases and J by 2 bases, with 10 bases left in between. Germline V lookup: CDR1 SGHAT, CDR2 FQNNGV. The CDR3 is 13 amino acids. The CDR3 is CASSPRMTYEQYF. The CDR3 nucleotides read TGTGCCAGCAGCCCGCGGATGACCTACGAGCAGTACTTC.

The V gene is TRBV6-4, the J gene TRBJ2-7, with 7 bases that match TRBD1. CDR3 length equals 15 residues. CDR1 is MRHNA and CDR2 is SNTAGT in the germline V gene. V was clipped by 2 bases and J by 3 bases; unmatched bases: 7. The CDR3: CASSDPDRSYYEQYF. The CDR3 nucleotides are TGTGCCAGCAGTGACCCGGACAGGTCGTACTACGAGCAGTACTTC.

The rearrangement links TRBV18 to TRBJ2-1; 7 bases are a match to TRBD1. J lost 2 bases, V lost 3 bases, and 4 bases had no gene match. The CDR3 is made up of 15 amino acids. CDR1 KGHSH and CDR2 LQKENI come from the germline V gene. The CDR3 sequence: CASSPPGTAYNEQFF. The CDR3 DNA sequence: TGTGCCAGCTCACCGCCCGGGACAGCCTACAATGAGCAGTTCTTC.

This clone was picked up a small number of times. V and J are TRBV7-2 and TRBJ2-3; weak D call: TRBD1 (5 bases). With 0 bases removed from V and 2 bases from J, the gap between germline ends came to 12 bases. CDR3 length: 16 amino acids. Germline CDR1 SGHTA, CDR2 FQGNSA. DNA of the CDR3: TGTGCCAGCAGCTTAGCGGCCAGGGCCTCCACAGATACGCAGTATTTT. It translates to CASSLAARASTDTQYF.

The gene calls are TRBV11-3 and TRBJ2-3, with 10 positions matching TRBD2. The V gene end was trimmed by 4 bases and the J gene end by 4 bases; junction bases not matched to a gene: 11. Germline V gene sequence: CDR1 SGHNT, CDR2 YENEEA. The CDR3 contains 17 residues. CDR3 region: CASSSPGSGGAADTQYF. The CDR3 region has the DNA TGTGCCAGCAGCTCCCCGGGGAGCGGGGGGGCCGCAGATACGCAGTATTTT.

The chain has TRBV14 and TRBJ1-2, with a weak D call TRBD1 (5 bases). The germline gives CDR1 SGHDN, CDR2 FVKESK. The CDR3 extends over 13 amino acids. V lost 3 bases to trimming and J lost 3 bases, with 8 bases between them. CDR3 loop: CASSQQQDYGYTF. The CDR3 DNA sequence: TGTGCCAGCAGCCAGCAACAGGACTATGGCTACACCTTC.

Here the CDR3 reads CASSEQGTTYNSPLHF. The CDR3 DNA reads TGTGCCAGCAGCGAACAGGGGACGACCTATAATTCACCCCTCCACTTT. The V and J genes are TRBV7-9 and TRBJ1-6, with 7 bases that match TRBD1. CDR1 is SEHNR, CDR2 FQNEAQ, per germline (reference sequence). V shed 5 bases and J 2 bases; nucleotides not matched to a gene: 6. The CDR3 extends over 16 amino acids.

The chain carries TRBV20-1 and TRBJ2-3; 7 nucleotides line up with TRBD1. Unmatched junction bases numbered 8, after V lost 3 bases and J lost 2 bases. Germline V gives CDR1 DFQATT, CDR2 SNEGSKA (reference sequence). This CDR3 has 15 residues. CDR3 sequence: CSASSRDSHTDTQYF. The CDR3, as DNA: TGCAGTGCTAGTTCCCGGGACAGCCACACAGATACGCAGTATTTT.

J is TRBJ2-5 and V is TRBV2, with D maybe TRBD2 (5 bases). The V end lost 6 bases, the J end lost 2 bases, and 10 bases lay between the germline ends. There are 13 residues in the CDR3. Germline CDR1 SNHLY, CDR2 FYNNEI. As DNA, the CDR3 is TGTGCCAGCAGCCCAGGACTGCAAGAGACCCAGTACTTC. Translated, it gives CASSPGLQETQYF.

The CDR3 spells CASSLKGQGGSPLHF. The CDR3, as DNA: TGTGCCAGCAGCTTAAAGGGCCAGGGAGGATCACCCCTCCACTTT. The chain combines TRBV11-2 with TRBJ1-6; D might be TRBD1 (5 bases). CDR3 length: 15 amino acids. Per germline, CDR1 SGHAT and CDR2 FQNNGV. The V end was cut by 2 bases, the J end by 10 bases, with 15 bases between.

The chain recombines TRBV18 with TRBJ2-1; weak D call: TRBD2 (6 bases). The CDR3 is made up of 18 amino acids. Germline V gene sequence: CDR1 KGHSH, CDR2 LQKENI. Trimming left V 1 base short and J 5 bases short, with 21 bases between. DNA of the CDR3: TGTGCCAGCTCACCACACCCGGGCGCGGCTAGCGCCAACAATGAGCAGTTCTTC. The encoded protein is CASSPHPGAASANNEQFF.

This sequence joins TRBV9 and TRBJ2-2, with TRBD1 matching 7 bases. Trimming cost V 4 bases and J 3 bases; bases outside gene matches: 6. Germline-derived CDR1 and CDR2 are SGDLS and YYNGEE. There are 15 residues in the CDR3. CDR3 sequence reads: CASSNSGGDTGELFF. The CDR3 nucleotides are TGTGCCAGCAGCAACTCAGGGGGAGACACCGGGGAGCTGTTTTTT.

A few counts support this clone. The J gene is TRBJ2-4, the V gene TRBV15, with 9 nucleotides matching TRBD2. Trimming at V came to 10 bases and at J to 5 bases, leaving 6 bases not matched to a gene. Germline loops: CDR1 LNHNV, CDR2 YYDKDF (reference sequence). The CDR3 has 13 amino acids. CDR3 sequence reads: CAILAGTQNIQYF. The CDR3 DNA reads TGTGCCATCCTAGCGGGAACCCAAAACATTCAGTACTTC. The variable domain in full, completed from reference TRBV15 and TRBJ2-4, reads DAMVIQNPRYQVTQFGKPVTLSCSQTLNHNVMYWYQQKSSQAPKLLFHYYDKDFNNEADTPDNFQSRRPNTSFCFLDIRSPGLGDTAMYLCAILAGTQNIQYFGAGTRLSVL.

This clone showed up just once. J is TRBJ2-5 and V is TRBV24-1; D is ambiguous. Germline V gene lookup returns CDR1 KGHDR and CDR2 SFDVKD. Trimming pared 6 bases from V and 0 bases from J, leaving 7 bases between. This CDR3 is 13 amino acids long. The CDR3: CATSSGNQETQYF. CDR3 nucleotides: TGTGCCACCAGTTCAGGCAACCAAGAGACCCAGTACTTC.

V usage is TRBV6-1 and J usage is TRBJ1-2, with 10 bases that match TRBD1. Germline values: CDR1 MNHNS, CDR2 SASEGT. The CDR3 sequence is 19 residues long. V gave up 4 bases and J gave up 0 bases; unmatched junction bases: 14. CDR3 DNA sequence: TGTGCCAGCAGTGGGGGACCTGGGGGGACAGGGGCTTCTAACTATGGCTACACCTTC. Its protein is CASSGGPGGTGASNYGYTF.

The rearrangement joins TRBV7-8 to TRBJ2-7, with 9 nucleotides matching TRBD2. Germline CDR1 reads SGHVS; CDR2 reads FQNEAQ. Unmatched junction bases numbered 8, after V lost 9 bases and J lost 2 bases. This CDR3 contains 14 residues. CDR3 coding DNA: TGTGCCAGTAGCGGGAGACACCCTCCCTACGAGCAGTACTTC. It is translated as CASSGRHPPYEQYF.

The chain combines TRBV2 with TRBJ2-3, with a possible D match to TRBD1 (5 bases). Trimming took 8 bases from V and 2 from J, leaving 11 bases between them. In germline, CDR1 is SNHLY, CDR2 FYNNEI. This CDR3 contains 13 residues. For the CDR3, the DNA is TGTGCCAGCGGACGACAGCCCACAGATACGCAGTATTTT. The encoded protein is CASGRQPTDTQYF.

This clone appeared once. The chain employs TRBV5-1 and TRBJ2-1; D might be TRBD2 (6 bases). The CDR3 loop spans 16 amino acids. V was cut by 4 bases and J by 5 bases, with 19 bases left in between. From germline, CDR1 is SGHRS and CDR2 YFSETQ. The CDR3 is CASSHQAGPVDNEQFF. In DNA, the CDR3 is TGCGCCAGCAGCCACCAAGCGGGCCCCGTGGACAATGAGCAGTTCTTC. Looking up the rest from reference TRBV5-1 and TRBJ2-1 gives the full variable domain: KAGVTQTPRYLIKTRGQQVTLSCSPISGHRSVSWYQQTPGQGLQFLFEYFSETQRNKGNFPGRFSGRQFSNSRSEMNVSTLELGDSALYLCASSHQAGPVDNEQFFGPGTRLTVL.

This clone was counted a single time. V is TRBV6-5 and J is TRBJ1-2; possible D gene TRBD1, 5 bases. Germline loops: CDR1 MNHEY, CDR2 SVGAGI. There are 14 residues in the CDR3. Between the trimmed V and J ends, which lost 0 bases and 2 bases, there was a span of 7 bases. The CDR3 bases are TGTGCCAGCAGTTACTCGAGACAGAACTATGGCTACACCTTC. Residues: CASSYSRQNYGYTF.

This clone was found once. The V and J genes are TRBV12-3 or TRBV12-4 and TRBJ1-2, with 7 positions matching TRBD1. V trimming: 6 bases; J trimming: 3 bases; junction bases outside the gene matches: 4. This CDR3 is built from 13 residues. CDR3 amino acids: CASSLDRDYGYTF. CDR3 coding DNA: TGTGCCAGCAGCCTCGACAGGGACTATGGCTACACCTTC.

The CDR3 reads CASSLSPSGTGRTEAFF. The DNA for the CDR3 is TGCGCCAGCAGCTTGTCCCCCTCGGGCACAGGGCGGACTGAAGCTTTCTTT. The chain recombines TRBV5-1 with TRBJ1-1; D possibly corresponds to TRBD1 (6 bases). V dropped 1 base and J dropped 5 bases, with 21 bases sitting between them. CDR3 length: 17 residues. Germline lookup yields CDR1 SGHRS and CDR2 YFSETQ. The variable domain in full, completed from reference TRBV5-1 and TRBJ1-1, reads KAGVTQTPRYLIKTRGQQVTLSCSPISGHRSVSWYQQTPGQGLQFLFEYFSETQRNKGNFPGRFSGRQFSNSRSEMNVSTLELGDSALYLCASSLSPSGTGRTEAFFGQGTRLTVV.

The rearrangement uses TRBV5-1 and TRBJ2-5; 8 nucleotides match TRBD2. V lost 0 bases to trimming and J lost 2 bases; unmatched junction nucleotides: 3. Germline V lookup: CDR1 SGHRS, CDR2 YFSETQ. This CDR3 is 15 amino acids long. CDR3 bases: TGCGCCAGCAGCTTGGCCGTAGCGGGACAAGAGACCCAGTACTTC. This codes for CASSLAVAGQETQYF.

The chain joins TRBV3-1 (or the pseudogene TRBV3-2) to TRBJ2-3, with TRBD2 matching 7 bases. V dropped 4 bases and J dropped 7; count of bases not matched to a gene: 8. Germline V CDR1 and CDR2: LGHDT, YNNKEL (reference sequence). The CDR3 covers 14 residues. CDR3 sequence: CASSRDRGTNTQYF. The CDR3 DNA sequence: TGTGCCAGCAGCCGCGATCGCGGGACTAATACGCAGTATTTT.

The chain combines TRBV5-1 with TRBJ2-3; 8 positions match TRBD1. The J segment lost 3 bases and the V segment lost 4 bases, leaving 10 bases of the junction unmatched. Germline values: CDR1 SGHRS, CDR2 YFSETQ. The CDR3 extends over 16 amino acids. CDR3 region: CASSVVQGAGTDTQYF. DNA for the CDR3: TGCGCCAGCAGCGTTGTCCAGGGGGCTGGGACAGATACGCAGTATTTT. The variable domain in full, completed from reference TRBV5-1 and TRBJ2-3, reads KAGVTQTPRYLIKTRGQQVTLSCSPISGHRSVSWYQQTPGQGLQFLFEYFSETQRNKGNFPGRFSGRQFSNSRSEMNVSTLELGDSALYLCASSVVQGAGTDTQYFGPGTRLTVL.